The 22 T cell receptor beta chains below were found in one sample sequenced in a study of blood T cell repertoires in COVID-19 (dated by TCRdb to 2020 to 2021). Library preparation used the immunoSEQ multiplex PCR assay. The table was pulled from immuneACCESS by TCRdb, which kept in-frame rearrangements only. Such tables lose some clones; where checked, under half of the loss comes from unresolved V genes, and the rest has no known cause. The sample table holds more than 110,000 clones, of which around 83% were seen once. The ten largest clones take up about 4% of the sample. Sample: peripheral blood. Receptors were obtained from a woman aged 80 or over with acute or convalescent COVID-19.

V is TRBV9 and J is TRBJ2-2, with D uncertain. The V gene lost 3 bases and the J gene lost 5 bases, with 14 bases spanning the gap. Germline CDR1 and CDR2: SGDLS and YYNGEE. The CDR3 totals 15 residues. The CDR3 bases are TGTGCCAGCAGCGGGAGACCTGATCGAACCGGGGAGCTGTTTTTT. Translating gives CASSGRPDRTGELFF. The entire variable domain, with the rest obtained from reference TRBV9 and TRBJ2-2, is as follows: DSGVTQTPKHLITATGQRVTLRCSPRSGDLSVYWYQQSLDQGLQFLIQYYNGEERAKGNILERFSAQQFPDLHSELNLSSLELGDSALYFCASSGRPDRTGELFFGEGSRLTVL.

The V gene is TRBV5-1, the J gene TRBJ2-5; 11 nucleotides match TRBD1. Germline CDR1 is SGHRS and CDR2 is YFSETQ. The junction had 9 bases not matched to a gene; V was cut back by 9 bases and J by 2 bases. The CDR3 contains 15 residues. The CDR3 protein is CAKNSDRGPQETQYF. CDR3 nucleotide sequence: TGCGCCAAAAATTCGGACAGGGGGCCTCAAGAGACCCAGTACTTC.

This chain uses TRBV5-1 with TRBJ2-5, with a possible D match to TRBD2 (5 bases). Trimming removed 3 bases at V and 5 bases at J, with 20 bases between. The CDR3 covers 16 residues. Germline assignment: CDR1 SGHRS and CDR2 YFSETQ. CDR3 DNA: TGCGCCAGCAGCTCCCCTACTAGTTTTACAGCGGAGACCCAGTACTTC. It is translated as CASSSPTSFTAETQYF.

This clone turned up a few times. V usage is TRBV28 and J usage is TRBJ1-5; the D is unclear. The length of the CDR3 is 16 residues. The germline V and J ends were trimmed by 4 bases and 0 bases, with 13 bases remaining between them. Germline V CDR1 and CDR2: MDHEN, SYDVKM. DNA for the CDR3: TGTGCCAGCAGTTCCTGGAGGGCCATTAGCAATCAGCCCCAGCATTTT. Amino acids: CASSSWRAISNQPQHF.

The chain combines TRBV27 with TRBJ1-2, with TRBD1 as a possible D gene (6 bases). V was clipped by 5 bases and J by 2 bases, with 12 bases between them. The germline gives CDR1 MNHEY, CDR2 SMNVEV (reference sequence). There are 14 residues in the CDR3. CDR3 sequence reads: CASSPDRMNYGYTF. The CDR3 region has the DNA TGTGCCAGCAGTCCCGACAGGATGAACTATGGCTACACCTTC.

The rearrangement joins TRBV11-2 to TRBJ1-2; D perhaps matches TRBD1 (6 bases). V was shortened by 6 bases and J by 6 bases, with 17 bases between the two germline ends. The germline CDR1 and CDR2 sequences are SGHAT and FQNNGV. The CDR3 spans 14 residues. The CDR3 region is CASSLRGRGNGYTF. In DNA, the CDR3 is TGTGCCAGCAGTCTTCGCGGCAGGGGCAATGGCTACACCTTC.

The genes are TRBV7-2 and TRBJ2-3, with 13 bases aligning to TRBD2. Germline V gene sequence: CDR1 SGHTA, CDR2 FQGNSA. The CDR3 sequence is 16 residues long. J gave up 10 bases and V 4 bases, and 11 bases lay outside the gene matches. The CDR3 here is CASSSQGLAGEGPQYF. Here the CDR3 DNA reads TGTGCCAGCAGCTCTCAAGGACTAGCGGGGGAGGGGCCGCAGTATTTT.

This clone has just a few counts. The chain links TRBV2 to TRBJ1-4, with 11 bases that match TRBD1. The CDR3 is 15 residues long. V gave up 9 bases and J gave up 6 bases; unmatched junction bases: 9. Germline assignment: CDR1 SNHLY and CDR2 FYNNEI. CDR3 DNA: TGTGCCAGTGAGGGACAGGGGGTTCGGGATGAAAAACTGTTTTTT. It yields the protein CASEGQGVRDEKLFF.

The V call is TRBV7-8, the J call TRBJ2-5, with D unresolved. Germline V gives CDR1 SGHVS, CDR2 FQNEAQ. There are 14 residues in the CDR3. The V gene lost 0 bases and the J gene lost 1 base, with 6 bases spanning the gap. The CDR3 DNA is TGTGCCAGCAGCTTAGCGTGGGCCCAAGAGACCCAGTACTTC. The encoded protein is CASSLAWAQETQYF.

V usage is TRBV5-5 and J usage is TRBJ2-7; D possibly corresponds to TRBD2 (5 bases). The V end lost 4 bases, the J end lost 3 bases, and 17 bases lay between the germline ends. The CDR3 is 15 residues long. From germline, CDR1 is SGHKS and CDR2 YYEKEE (reference sequence). The CDR3 nucleotides read TGTGCCAGCAGCGCCCGGCGGGCAGGCAGCTACGAGCAGTACTTC. Translated, it gives CASSARRAGSYEQYF.

The CDR3, as DNA: TGTGCCAGCAGCTCCTATCAGGGGGAAGCTTTCTTT. As protein: CASSSYQGEAFF. The chain links TRBV7-6 to TRBJ1-1; TRBD1 might be the D (6 bases). Germline values: CDR1 SGHVS, CDR2 FNYEAQ. The CDR3 totals 12 residues. V was shortened by 4 bases and J by 8 bases, with 11 bases between the two germline ends.

The genes are TRBV7-9 and TRBJ2-1; 7 bases agree with TRBD2. Germline values: CDR1 SEHNR, CDR2 FQNEAQ (reference sequence). The V and J ends lost 8 bases and 4 bases, in that order; junction bases with no gene match: 5. This CDR3 contains 13 residues. The CDR3 region is CASVASGYNEQFF. In nucleotides, the CDR3 is TGTGCCAGCGTGGCTAGCGGATACAATGAGCAGTTCTTC.

This chain uses TRBV27 with TRBJ1-5; D unclear. The germline V gene encodes CDR1 MNHEY and CDR2 SMNVEV (reference sequence). Trimming stripped 2 bases from V and 7 bases from J, with 6 bases between. This CDR3 spans 12 amino acids. CDR3 nucleotide sequence: TGTGCCAGCAGTTTAGGAGGCCAGCCCCAGCATTTT. Its translation is CASSLGGQPQHF.

This chain links TRBV7-9 with TRBJ1-4; D remains unclear. The germline gives CDR1 SEHNR, CDR2 FQNEAQ (reference sequence). This CDR3 is 11 amino acids long. V was clipped by 6 bases and J by 8 bases, with 7 bases between them. The CDR3 nucleotides are TGTGCCAGCAGTTCGGTGGAAAAACTGTTTTTT. It specifies CASSSVEKLFF.

The chain employs TRBV3-1 (or the pseudogene TRBV3-2) and TRBJ1-1; D gene uncertain. From germline, CDR1 is LGHDT and CDR2 YNNKEL (reference sequence). CDR3 length equals 13 residues. V lost 5 bases to trimming and J lost 9 bases, with 16 bases between them. This CDR3 reads CASSAAGGSKAFF. CDR3 DNA sequence: TGTGCCAGCAGCGCCGCAGGAGGGTCTAAAGCTTTCTTT.

The CDR3 is CASKPRTDTQYF. CDR3 DNA sequence: TGTGCCAGCAAGCCCCGCACAGATACGCAGTATTTT. The chain recombines TRBV28 with TRBJ2-3; no reliable D call. Germline V gene lookup returns CDR1 MDHEN and CDR2 SYDVKM. The V end lost 7 bases, the J end lost 1 base, and 6 bases lay between the germline ends. The CDR3 runs to 12 residues.

V usage is TRBV15 and J usage is TRBJ1-4, with D possibly matching TRBD1 (5 bases). CDR1 and CDR2 from the germline V gene are LNHNV and YYDKDF (reference sequence). This CDR3 has 15 residues. Trimming left V 0 bases short and J 4 bases short, with 9 bases between. The CDR3 sequence: CATSRDPGFNEKLFF. The CDR3 nucleotides read TGTGCCACCAGCAGAGATCCAGGGTTTAATGAAAAACTGTTTTTT.

V and J are TRBV7-9 and TRBJ2-1; 9 bases map to TRBD1. V lost 2 bases and J lost 3; bases outside the gene matches: 2. Germline assignment: CDR1 SEHNR and CDR2 FQNEAQ (reference sequence). The CDR3 is 15 amino acids. The CDR3 protein is CASSLRDRDYNEQFF. The CDR3 DNA reads as TGTGCCAGCAGCTTAAGGGACAGGGACTACAATGAGCAGTTCTTC.

The rearrangement joins TRBV9 to TRBJ2-1; 15 bases match TRBD2. Germline lookup yields CDR1 SGDLS and CDR2 YYNGEE. This CDR3 comprises 17 residues. The junction had 16 bases not matched to a gene; V was cut back by 4 bases and J by 14 bases. In DNA form, the CDR3 reads TGTGCCAGCAGCTCCTTCATAGGACTAGCGGGAGGGGGTTTGAAGTTCTTC. Its translation is CASSSFIGLAGGGLKFF. Complete variable domain (other parts from reference TRBV9 and TRBJ2-1): DSGVTQTPKHLITATGQRVTLRCSPRSGDLSVYWYQQSLDQGLQFLIQYYNGEERAKGNILERFSAQQFPDLHSELNLSSLELGDSALYFCASSSFIGLAGGGLKFFGPGTRLTVL.

The CDR3 loop is CASSPRTGQQAFF. In DNA form, the CDR3 reads TGTGCCAGCAGCCCACGGACAGGACAACAAGCTTTCTTT. The rearrangement links TRBV7-9 to TRBJ1-1; TRBD1 matches 7 bases. Germline-derived CDR1 and CDR2 are SEHNR and FQNEAQ (reference sequence). The CDR3 is made up of 13 amino acids. Trimming took 5 bases from V and 9 from J; bases not matched to a gene: 9. Drawing the rest from reference TRBV7-9 and TRBJ1-1, the complete variable domain is DTGVSQNPRHKITKRGQNVTFRCDPISEHNRLYWYRQTLGQGPEFLTYFQNEAQLEKSRLLSDRFSAERPKGSFSTLEIQRTEQGDSAMYLCASSPRTGQQAFFGQGTRLTVV.

A single count supports this clone. The chain joins TRBV27 to TRBJ1-4; 7 bases map to TRBD1. Looked up from germline, CDR1 is MNHEY and CDR2 is SMNVEV (reference sequence). J gave up 3 bases and V 5 bases, and 15 bases lay outside the gene matches. The CDR3 extends over 18 amino acids. The CDR3 coding sequence is TGTGCCAGCAGTCGTTCTCGACAGGGTGATATGGCTAATGAAAAACTGTTTTTT. Translation gives CASSRSRQGDMANEKLFF.

The rearrangement uses TRBV7-3 and TRBJ2-2; D possibly corresponds to TRBD2 (6 bases). CDR3 length: 15 amino acids. Trimming took off 2 bases at V and 7 bases at J, with 14 bases between the two ends. Germline V gene sequence: CDR1 SGHTA, CDR2 FQGTGA. The CDR3 loop is CASSLGGGDVGELFF. The DNA of the CDR3 is TGTGCCAGCAGCTTAGGAGGCGGGGATGTCGGGGAGCTGTTTTTT.